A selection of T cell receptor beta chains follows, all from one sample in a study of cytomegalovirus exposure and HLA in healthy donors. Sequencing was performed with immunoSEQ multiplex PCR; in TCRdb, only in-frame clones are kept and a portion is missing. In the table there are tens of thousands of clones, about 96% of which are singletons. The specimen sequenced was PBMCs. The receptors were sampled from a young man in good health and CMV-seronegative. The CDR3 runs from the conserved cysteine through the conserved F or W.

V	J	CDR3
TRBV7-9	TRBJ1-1	CASSFTGGGLEAFF
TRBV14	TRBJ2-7	CASSQVTWGQGSYEQYF
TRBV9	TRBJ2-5	CASSVGGAGETQYF
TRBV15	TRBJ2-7	CATSQTGITYEQYF
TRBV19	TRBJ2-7	CASSIDRLAGAQQYF
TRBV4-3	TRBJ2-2	CASSQDTRTGGLNTGELFF
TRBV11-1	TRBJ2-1	CASSLGTNYNEQFF
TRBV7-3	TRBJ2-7	CASSSPVERELYEQYF
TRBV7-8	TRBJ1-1	CASRGGLPQAFF
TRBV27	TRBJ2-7	CASSTDRGAYEQYF
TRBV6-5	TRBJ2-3	CASRRGDTQYF
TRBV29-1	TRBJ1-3	CSVGGQPGNTIYF
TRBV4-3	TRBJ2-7	CASSQDLGVKTAGAYEQYF
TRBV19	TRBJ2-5	CASSTRRGEQETQYF
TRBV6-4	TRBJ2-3	CASSDVLAAITDTQYF
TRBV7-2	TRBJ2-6	CASSLGLAGAGANVLTF
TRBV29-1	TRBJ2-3	CSVRGGALDTQYF
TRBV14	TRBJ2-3	CASNLGSLTDTQYF
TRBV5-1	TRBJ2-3	CASSPGGLQTTDTQYF
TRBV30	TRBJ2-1	CAWSRRALGEQFF
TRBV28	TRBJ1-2	CASRTTANYGYTF
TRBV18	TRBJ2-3	CASSTGLAGSTDTQYF
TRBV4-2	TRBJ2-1	CASSQVAPRTNPLDEQFF
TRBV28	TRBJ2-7	CASSSGTGKYEQYF
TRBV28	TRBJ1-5	CASSLLQPNQPQHF
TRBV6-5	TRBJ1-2	CASSSTLQGIYTF
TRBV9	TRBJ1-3	CASSVEDRASGNTIYF
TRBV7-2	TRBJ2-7	CASSLAGPSSYEQYF
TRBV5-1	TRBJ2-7	CASSPRQGLRSYEQYF
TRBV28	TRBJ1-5	CASSLEVRGGNQPQHF
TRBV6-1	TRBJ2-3	CASNLLAGTTDTQYF
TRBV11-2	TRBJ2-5	CASSLESQATQYF
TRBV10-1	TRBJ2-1	CASSELAGVSYNEQFF
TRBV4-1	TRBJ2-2	CASSQGLAGGRNTGELFF
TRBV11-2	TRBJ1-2	CASSLSGGSYGYTF
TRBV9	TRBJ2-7	CASSKEREVYEQYF
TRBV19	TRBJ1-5	CASSIDTGGLVNQPQHF
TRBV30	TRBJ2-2	CAWNWWRPGELFF
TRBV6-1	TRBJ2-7	CASSEHSGGARDEQYF
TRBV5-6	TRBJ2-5	CASSSPSRQGTYQETQYF
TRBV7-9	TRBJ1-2	CASSRMAGGSGYTF
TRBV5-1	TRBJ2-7	CASSIRTSGYEQYF
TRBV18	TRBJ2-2	CASSPAVSSTGELFF
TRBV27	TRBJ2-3	CASSSNPWASGAAGTQYF
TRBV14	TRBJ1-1	CASSQGTGGANTEAFF
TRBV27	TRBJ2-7	CASSYLAHYEQYF
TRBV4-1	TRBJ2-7	CASSLAGGSYEQYF
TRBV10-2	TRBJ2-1	CASSETSGYNEQFF
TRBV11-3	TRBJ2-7	CASSHWTGGIYEQYF
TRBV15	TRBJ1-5	CATSRGTQGQPQHF
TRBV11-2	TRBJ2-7	CASSLAGEYEQYF
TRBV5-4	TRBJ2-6	CASSTGTGRPGANVLTF
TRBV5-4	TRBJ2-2	CASSGPGTSGRASSGELFF
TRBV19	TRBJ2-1	CASSLTGGGNEQFF
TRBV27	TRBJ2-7	CARQNVGGRSIYEQYF
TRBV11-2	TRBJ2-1	CASNRLLEGVDNEQFF
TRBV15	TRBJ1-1	CATSRAEQGPEAFF
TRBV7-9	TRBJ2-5	CASTPRAGETQYF
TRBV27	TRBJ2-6	CASSTPTGLAGANVLTF
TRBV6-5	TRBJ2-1	CASRMRHYNEQFF